This paragraph reports one TCR beta chain. Its antigen is not identified. The data stem from a study of shared clonotypes between healthy human individuals. Profiling relied on immunoSEQ multiplex PCR, and the TCRdb table lists in-frame clones only, not all of them. The sample includes roughly 720,000 clones, about 90% of them seen just once. Study conclusions and caveats: Compared with memory subsets, naive subsets generally had larger estimated richness.

The ends were cut back, 4 bases at V and 2 bases at J, with 13 bases in the middle. The CDR3 extends over 15 amino acids. Germline assignment: CDR1 SNHLY and CDR2 FYNNEI. The TCR was taken from a man between 18 and 35 years old in good health. Some clones in this sample may be carry-over from other donors' samples. The chain couples TRBV2 to TRBJ2-3; D is possibly TRBD2 (5 bases). Sequencing used memory CD8+ T cells from PBMCs. Subset noted: CD45RO+ cells pooled with CCR7-negative TemRA cells. CDR3 residues: CASSGTGTYTDTQYF. CDR3 nucleotide sequence: TGTGCCAGCAGTGGTACGGGAACCTACACAGATACGCAGTATTTT.